This TCR beta chain was sequenced in a study of shared clonotypes between healthy human individuals. The study, taken as a whole, reports: Non-shared clonotypes had lower generation probabilities than clonotypes shared by all four sorted-subset donors.

Remarks on this clone: Its antigen is not identified.

Sequencing used immunoSEQ multiplex PCR; TCRdb keeps in-frame clones, though not all of them. The sample records approximately 940,000 clones, 60% to 85% being singletons. Germline CDR1 is WSHSY and CDR2 is SAAADI. This CDR3 region has 17 residues. The V and J ends lost 0 bases and 0 bases respectively, with 14 bases between them. Sequences were obtained from memory CD4+ T cells sorted from blood. The subset is: CD45RA-negative fraction. This receptor was identified in a man younger than 35 in good health. The chain couples TRBV10-2 to TRBJ1-2; the D gene is possibly TRBD1 (5 bases). This chain's CDR3 is CASSESTRGKANYGYTF. The CDR3 DNA reads TGCGCCAGCAGTGAGTCGACTCGGGGGAAAGCTAACTATGGCTACACCTTC.